The rows below give T cell receptor beta chains drawn from one sample of a study of blood T cell repertoires in COVID-19. The protocol was immunoSEQ multiplex PCR, while the TCRdb copy is restricted to in-frame clones and leaves out a portion. The sample carries 150,000 or so clones, over 65% recorded once. The sequenced sample consisted of peripheral blood. Receptors were obtained from a woman of 80 years or more with active or convalescent COVID-19. CDR3s include the opening cysteine and the closing phenylalanine or tryptophan. Each record gives: clone size, D gene, V gene, J gene, CDR3 protein, CDR3 DNA. The D gene is left open where the match is weak. Where a row states a size, it is once, few, many or the class of an expanded clone; other rows omit it.

clone size: .
D gene: .
V gene: TRBV11-2
J gene: TRBJ2-1
CDR3 protein: CASRIGQNEQFF
CDR3 DNA: TGTGCCAGCAGAATAGGACAGAATGAGCAGTTCTTC

clone size: few
D gene: TRBD1
V gene: TRBV2
J gene: TRBJ1-6
CDR3 protein: CASGGQPYNSPLHF
CDR3 DNA: TGTGCCAGCGGGGGACAGCCCTATAATTCACCCCTCCACTTT

clone size: .
D gene: TRBD1
V gene: TRBV29-1
J gene: TRBJ1-1
CDR3 protein: CSAIGTGRGTEAFF
CDR3 DNA: TGCAGCGCTATCGGGACAGGGAGGGGGACTGAAGCTTTCTTT

clone size: .
D gene: .
V gene: TRBV5-1
J gene: TRBJ2-1
CDR3 protein: CASSLRAGTPYNEQFF
CDR3 DNA: TGCGCCAGCAGCTTGAGAGCCGGGACTCCATACAATGAGCAGTTCTTC

clone size: .
D gene: .
V gene: TRBV9
J gene: TRBJ1-2
CDR3 protein: CASSTHQGMGYGYTF
CDR3 DNA: TGTGCCAGCAGCACACACCAGGGGATGGGCTATGGCTACACCTTC

clone size: .
D gene: TRBD1
V gene: TRBV7-3
J gene: TRBJ2-6
CDR3 protein: CASSLTTGFPGANVLTF
CDR3 DNA: TGTGCCAGCAGCTTAACGACAGGGTTTCCCGGGGCCAACGTCCTGACTTTC

clone size: .
D gene: .
V gene: TRBV5-1
J gene: TRBJ1-2
CDR3 protein: CASSPDVTGYYGYTF
CDR3 DNA: TGCGCCAGCAGCCCCGACGTGACAGGATACTATGGCTACACCTTC

clone size: few
D gene: .
V gene: TRBV11-2
J gene: TRBJ1-5
CDR3 protein: CASSLDGSRVRPQHF
CDR3 DNA: TGTGCCAGCAGCTTAGACGGCAGCCGGGTACGGCCCCAGCATTTT

clone size: once
D gene: TRBD1
V gene: TRBV3-1/TRBV3-2
J gene: TRBJ2-7
CDR3 protein: CASSPLRDRGLLEQYF
CDR3 DNA: TGTGCCAGCAGCCCCCTCCGGGACAGGGGGCTCCTCGAGCAGTACTTC

clone size: once
D gene: .
V gene: TRBV27
J gene: TRBJ1-5
CDR3 protein: CASSSRDNQPQHF
CDR3 DNA: TGTGCCAGCAGTTCGAGGGACAATCAGCCCCAGCATTTT

clone size: .
D gene: TRBD2
V gene: TRBV28
J gene: TRBJ2-1
CDR3 protein: CASSTSGSYNEQFF
CDR3 DNA: TGTGCCAGCAGCACTAGCGGCTCCTACAATGAGCAGTTCTTC

clone size: .
D gene: .
V gene: TRBV20-1
J gene: TRBJ2-5
CDR3 protein: CSARDAETQYF
CDR3 DNA: TGCAGTGCTAGAGACGCGGAGACCCAGTACTTC

clone size: .
D gene: TRBD1
V gene: TRBV5-6
J gene: TRBJ2-5
CDR3 protein: CASSTGEQGQETQYF
CDR3 DNA: TGTGCCAGCAGCACCGGGGAACAGGGGCAAGAGACCCAGTACTTC

clone size: .
D gene: .
V gene: TRBV28
J gene: TRBJ1-4
CDR3 protein: CASSQQGTNEKLFF
CDR3 DNA: TGTGCCAGCAGTCAACAGGGTACTAATGAAAAACTGTTTTTT

clone size: .
D gene: .
V gene: TRBV28
J gene: TRBJ1-6
CDR3 protein: CASRWRRNTHNSPLHF
CDR3 DNA: TGTGCCAGCCGATGGAGGAGAAATACCCATAATTCACCCCTCCACTTT

clone size: .
D gene: TRBD1
V gene: TRBV12-3/TRBV12-4
J gene: TRBJ1-2
CDR3 protein: CASSPRTGYGYTF
CDR3 DNA: TGTGCCAGCAGTCCACGGACAGGCTATGGCTACACCTTC

clone size: .
D gene: TRBD1
V gene: TRBV27
J gene: TRBJ1-6
CDR3 protein: CASSYYRDRGSPLHF
CDR3 DNA: TGTGCCAGCAGCTACTACCGGGACAGGGGTTCACCCCTCCACTTT